These 20 T cell receptor beta chains share one sample of origin, sequenced in a study of metastatic and nonmetastatic thyroid tumors. Patients were all untreated before their thyroid surgery. TCRdb reanalyzed the PCR reads with MiXCR. Of roughly 20,000 clones in the sample, more than 15% were seen once. The specimen sequenced was tumor tissue. The receptors were gathered from a female donor with papillary thyroid cancer or a benign thyroid nodule (not recorded which). Some clones in this sample may be carry-over from other donors' samples.

This clone was seen repeatedly, ten times or more. The chain uses TRBV6-1 and TRBJ2-3; 8 bases map to TRBD1. Germline V gives CDR1 MNHNS, CDR2 SASEGT. The CDR3 sequence is 15 residues long. With 5 bases clipped from V and 5 bases from J, the junction kept 9 bases outside the gene matches. CDR3 loop: CASSNGQGPKDTQYF. The CDR3 DNA reads as TGTGCCAGCAGTAACGGACAGGGTCCCAAAGATACGCAGTATTTT.

This clone was seen repeatedly, ten times or more. V gene TRBV5-1 combines with J gene TRBJ2-4; 7 nucleotides match TRBD1. The CDR3 loop spans 19 amino acids. V lost 0 bases and J lost 2; bases outside the gene matches: 14. Germline CDR1 reads SGHRS; CDR2 reads YFSETQ. CDR3 loop: CASSLVSFLEGAPKNIQYF. The CDR3 DNA sequence: TGCGCCAGCAGCTTGGTATCATTTCTCGAGGGGGCCCCCAAAAACATTCAGTACTTC.

In regard to this clone: A junction end diverges from the germline sequence, so it may reflect a read error. This chain links TRBV18 with TRBJ2-1; 8 nucleotides line up with TRBD2. The length of the CDR3 is 16 residues. From germline, CDR1 is KGHSH and CDR2 LQKENI. In nucleotides, the CDR3 is TGTGCCAGCCCACTTACTAGCGGAGGGAGCTACAATGAGCAGTTGTTC. This codes for CASPLTSGGSYNEQLF. The variable domain in full, completed from reference TRBV18 and TRBJ2-1, reads NAGVMQNPRHLVRRRGQEARLRCSPMKGHSHVYWYRQLPEEGLKFMVYLQKENIIDESGMPKERFSAEFPKEGPSILRIQQVVRGDSAAYFCASPLTSGGSYNEQLFGPGTRLTVL.

This chain links TRBV7-2 with TRBJ1-2, with D tentatively TRBD1 (6 bases). The CDR3 has 15 amino acids. The V and J ends lost 1 base and 3 bases respectively, with 12 bases between them. Germline values: CDR1 SGHTA, CDR2 FQGNSA. CDR3 amino acids: CASSLVGRGDYGYTF. As DNA, the CDR3 is TGTGCCAGCAGCTTAGTGGGCAGGGGTGACTATGGCTACACCTTC.

This clone occurred a few times. At one end the junction does not follow the germline gene, possibly because of a read error. The chain uses TRBV12-3 or TRBV12-4 and TRBJ1-3; D not resolved. This CDR3 has 12 residues. The CDR3 sequence is CASSFGHNKEDF. The DNA for the CDR3 is TGTGCCAGCAGTTTTGGGCACAACAAGGAAGATTTT.

This clone was detected ten times or more. The chain recombines TRBV11-2 with TRBJ1-1; D might be TRBD1 (6 bases). Germline CDR1 reads SGHAT; CDR2 reads FQNNGV. Trimming took off 1 base at V and 11 bases at J, with 11 bases between the two ends. The CDR3 covers 12 residues. The CDR3 loop is CASSLAGGFAFF. In DNA, the CDR3 is TGTGCCAGCAGCTTAGCGGGGGGCTTTGCTTTCTTT. The full variable domain, completed using reference TRBV11-2 and TRBJ1-1, is EAGVAQSPRYKIIEKRQSVAFWCNPISGHATLYWYQQILGQGPKLLIQFQNNGVVDDSQLPKDRFSAERLKGVDSTLKIQPAKLEDSAVYLCASSLAGGFAFFGQGTRLTVV.

Many counts were recorded for this clone. The V call is TRBV4-1, the J call TRBJ1-5; D is unresolved. The CDR3 spans 14 residues. The germline CDR1 and CDR2 sequences are MGHRA and YSYEKL. The V and J ends lost 5 bases and 0 bases respectively, with 8 bases between them. CDR3 region: CASSGEYSNQPQHF. CDR3 bases: TGCGCCAGCAGCGGGGAGTATAGCAATCAGCCCCAGCATTTT.

This clone showed up many times. The gene calls are TRBV5-4 and TRBJ1-2; 7 bases align to TRBD1. This CDR3 contains 15 residues. V lost 2 bases and J lost 2; bases outside the gene matches: 6. The germline gives CDR1 SGHNT, CDR2 YYREEE (reference sequence). The CDR3 reads CASSFSGQANYGYTF. The CDR3 coding sequence is TGTGCCAGCAGCTTTTCCGGACAGGCGAACTATGGCTACACCTTC.

By share of the sample, this clone is medium-sized. This sequence joins TRBV6-1 and TRBJ2-7; D uncertain. With 5 bases removed from V and 4 bases from J, the gap between germline ends came to 6 bases. Germline V gene lookup returns CDR1 MNHNS and CDR2 SASEGT. The CDR3 runs 11 residues. In DNA, the CDR3 is TGTGCCAGCAGTCCTCATTACGAGCAGTACTTC. Translated, it gives CASSPHYEQYF.

Ten or more counts support this clone. The V and J genes are TRBV4-1 and TRBJ1-6; 7 nucleotides line up with TRBD1. From germline, CDR1 is MGHRA and CDR2 YSYEKL. Germline trimming cut 1 base from V and 9 bases from J; bases unmatched to any gene: 3. The CDR3 consists of 14 residues. CDR3 nucleotide sequence: TGCGCCAGCAGCCAAGGACAGGGAAGTTCACCCCTCCACTTT. This sequence encodes CASSQGQGSSPLHF.

This clone occurred many times. The chain combines TRBV7-3 with TRBJ1-1; maybe TRBD1 (5 bases). The CDR3 contains 13 residues. Germline V gene lookup returns CDR1 SGHTA and CDR2 FQGTGA. V lost 6 bases and J lost 0, with 8 bases in between. The CDR3 region has the DNA TGTGCCAGCAGGAGGGGTATGAACACTGAAGCTTTCTTT. Amino acids: CASRRGMNTEAFF.

This clone occurred many times. The chain links TRBV14 to TRBJ1-2; unclear D gene. Trimming took off 4 bases at V and 4 bases at J, with 16 bases between the two ends. This CDR3 contains 15 residues. CDR1 SGHDN and CDR2 FVKESK come from the germline V gene. CDR3 region: CASSPLKTTAYGYTF. Here the CDR3 DNA reads TGTGCCAGCAGCCCTCTAAAAACCACGGCCTATGGCTACACCTTC.

This clone was counted many times. This chain uses TRBV2 with TRBJ2-5, with a tentative D call TRBD1 (6 bases). CDR1 and CDR2 (germline): SNHLY, FYNNEI. The CDR3 is 18 residues long. The V end was cut by 0 bases, the J end by 0 bases, with 17 bases between. The CDR3 bases are TGTGCCAGCAGTGAAGCGCTACCCCGGACAGCCTACCAAGAGACCCAGTACTTC. Translation gives CASSEALPRTAYQETQYF.

There are many counts of this clone. The gene calls are TRBV5-6 and TRBJ1-3, with D hard to call. The length of the CDR3 is 13 residues. Germline assignment: CDR1 SGHDT and CDR2 YYEEEE. Trimming cost V 4 bases and J 0 bases, with 5 bases left between them. The CDR3 nucleotides are TGTGCCAGCAGCCATCCCTCTGGAAACACCATATATTTT. It specifies CASSHPSGNTIYF.

The table lists this clone with many counts. This rearrangement joins TRBV20-1 to TRBJ1-3; TRBD1 might be the D (6 bases). The CDR3 has 16 amino acids. Germline V gene sequence: CDR1 DFQATT, CDR2 SNEGSKA (reference sequence). V was clipped by 0 bases and J by 3 bases, with 15 bases between them. The CDR3, as DNA: TGCAGTGCTAGAGACCACGGGGGGGCAGTTGGAAACACCATATATTTT. Translation: CSARDHGGAVGNTIYF.

This clone has ten or more counts. The rearrangement joins TRBV19 to TRBJ1-5, with 11 bases identical to TRBD1. V dropped 10 bases and J dropped 2; count of bases not matched to a gene: 16. This CDR3 spans 18 amino acids. In germline, CDR1 is LNHDA, CDR2 SQIVND (reference sequence). The DNA of the CDR3 is TGTGCCACCAAGAGCGGGACAGGGGGTTTAGGTGGCAATCAGCCCCAGCATTTT. It specifies CATKSGTGGLGGNQPQHF.

In this sample, this clone turned up many times. A much larger clone lies one base from this, so it may be a read error. The CDR3 DNA follows: TGTGCCACCAGCAGTCTCAGGGGGGGACCCGGGGAGCTGTTTTTT. It specifies CATSSLRGGPGELFF. This chain links TRBV15 with TRBJ2-2; the D gene could be TRBD1 or TRBD2 (7 bases each). Trimming took off 3 bases at V and 6 bases at J, with 14 bases between the two ends. Germline CDR1 is LNHNV and CDR2 is YYDKDF (reference sequence). The CDR3 loop spans 15 amino acids.

Regarding this clone: A junction boundary mismatches the germline segment, possibly from a read error. This chain joins TRBV19 and TRBJ2-7; possible D gene TRBD2, 5 bases. This CDR3 has 15 residues. The germline V gene has CDR1 LNHDA and CDR2 SQIVND (reference sequence). CDR3 protein: CASSPLRESPYEQYF. The DNA of the CDR3 is TGTGCCAGTAGTCCCCTACGGGAAAGCCCCTACGAGCAATACTTC.

This clone has at least ten counts. J is TRBJ2-5 and V is TRBV6-4; 15 bases map to TRBD2. V gave up 7 bases and J gave up 3 bases; unmatched junction bases: 9. Germline V gene sequence: CDR1 MRHNA, CDR2 SNTAGT. The CDR3 sequence is 17 residues long. The CDR3 DNA is TGTGCCAGCAATGGACTAGCGGGAGGGTCCCCTGAAGAGACCCAGTACTTC. This codes for CASNGLAGGSPEETQYF.

This clone was observed a few times. This rearrangement joins TRBV5-1 to TRBJ1-6, with 7 bases aligning to TRBD1. CDR1 and CDR2 (germline): SGHRS, YFSETQ. V shed 3 bases and J 12 bases; nucleotides not matched to a gene: 15. This CDR3 region has 16 residues. This chain's CDR3 is CASSSNPGQSYLPLHF. The CDR3 coding sequence is TGCGCCAGCAGCTCCAACCCGGGACAGAGTTATTTACCCCTCCACTTT.